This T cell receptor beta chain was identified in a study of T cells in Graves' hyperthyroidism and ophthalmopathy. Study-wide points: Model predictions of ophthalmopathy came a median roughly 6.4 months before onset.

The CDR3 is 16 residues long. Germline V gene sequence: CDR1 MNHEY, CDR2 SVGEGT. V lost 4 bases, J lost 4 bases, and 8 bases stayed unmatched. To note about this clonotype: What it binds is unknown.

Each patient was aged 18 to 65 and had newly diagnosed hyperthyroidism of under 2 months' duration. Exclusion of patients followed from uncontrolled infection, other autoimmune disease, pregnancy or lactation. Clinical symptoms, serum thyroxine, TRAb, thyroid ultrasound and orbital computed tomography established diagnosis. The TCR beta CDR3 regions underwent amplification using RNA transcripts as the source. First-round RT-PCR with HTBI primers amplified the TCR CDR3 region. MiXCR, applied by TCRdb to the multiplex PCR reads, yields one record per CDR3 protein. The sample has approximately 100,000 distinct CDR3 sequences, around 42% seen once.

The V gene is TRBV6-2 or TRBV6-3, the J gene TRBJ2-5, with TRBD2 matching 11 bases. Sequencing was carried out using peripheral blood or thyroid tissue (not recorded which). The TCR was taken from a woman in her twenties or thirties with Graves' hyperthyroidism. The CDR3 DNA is TGTGCCAGCAGTTCTTGGACTAGCGGGCGGCGAGAGACCCAGTACTTC. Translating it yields CASSSWTSGRRETQYF.